The 7 T cell receptor beta chains below were found in one sample sequenced in a study of beta chain features in type 1 diabetes. The entirety of the isolated RNA underwent reverse transcription, so expressed TCRB transcripts were sequenced. The protocol was immunoSEQ multiplex PCR, while the TCRdb copy is restricted to in-frame clones and leaves out a portion. The repertoire holds some 100,000 clones, with approximately 39% as singletons. Source material: stem cell memory CD4+ T cells from blood. Receptor source: a woman between 18 and 29 years old in good health.

This clone has a handful of counts. The gene calls are TRBV6-7 and TRBJ1-2, with unresolved D. TRBV6-7 is an ORF for which the function is uncertain. This CDR3 comprises 15 residues. V was cut by 0 bases and J by 3 bases, with 11 bases left in between. The CDR3 coding sequence is TGTGCCAGCAGTTACTCTTACGGGGAGGACTATGGCTACACCTTC. Translation gives CASSYSYGEDYGYTF.

V and J are TRBV30 and TRBJ1-2, with 7 bases that match TRBD1. V lost 1 base, J lost 4 bases, and 3 bases stayed unmatched. This CDR3 has 13 amino acids. Germline V CDR1 and CDR2: GTSNPN, SVGIG (reference sequence). The CDR3 loop is CAWSGTGSYGYTF. The CDR3 bases are TGTGCCTGGAGTGGGACAGGATCCTATGGCTACACCTTC.

The genes are TRBV7-2 and TRBJ2-7; D may be TRBD1 (6 bases). CDR3 size: 16 residues. The germline gives CDR1 SGHTA, CDR2 FQGNSA. Trimming shortened V by 8 bases and J by 1 base, and 21 bases separated the two germline ends. The CDR3 is CASRLGATFKSYEQYF. CDR3 DNA: TGTGCCAGCCGGTTGGGGGCGACTTTTAAATCCTACGAGCAGTACTTC.

V gene TRBV5-1 combines with J gene TRBJ2-5, with TRBD1 matching over 7 bases. Trimming at V came to 2 bases and at J to 7 bases, leaving 11 bases not matched to a gene. The CDR3 spans 15 residues. The germline V gene encodes CDR1 SGHRS and CDR2 YFSETQ. DNA for the CDR3: TGCGCCAGCAGCTTCGGGACAGCGGAAAAGGGGACCCAGTACTTC. This codes for CASSFGTAEKGTQYF.

This clone has just a few counts. J is TRBJ1-1 and V is TRBV7-9, with TRBD1 matching 8 bases. The V gene end was trimmed by 5 bases and the J gene end by 10 bases; junction bases not matched to a gene: 12. The CDR3 runs to 14 residues. CDR1 is SEHNR, CDR2 FQNEAQ, per germline (reference sequence). CDR3 sequence: CASSPGTGPRGAFF. The CDR3 DNA is TGTGCCAGCAGCCCGGGGACAGGACCCAGGGGAGCTTTCTTT.

V is TRBV7-8 and J is TRBJ2-1; 7 bases align to TRBD2. V lost 1 base, J lost 6 bases, and 9 bases stayed unmatched. The germline gives CDR1 SGHVS, CDR2 FQNEAQ. The CDR3 contains 16 residues. DNA for the CDR3: TGTGCCAGCAGCTTAGTCCCGGGAGCGGGGACCAATGAGCAGTTCTTC. Residues: CASSLVPGAGTNEQFF.

The chain has TRBV11-3 and TRBJ2-1; 9 bases match TRBD2. CDR1 and CDR2 (germline): SGHNT, YENEEA. The CDR3 has 16 residues. Trimming removed 1 base from V and 5 bases from J; junction bases left unmatched: 6. The CDR3 nucleotides are TGTGCCAGCAGCTTAGTCTGTAGCGGGAGCCACAATGAGCAGTTCTTC. Its translation: CASSLVCSGSHNEQFF.